The 19 T cell receptor beta chains below all came from one sample that was sequenced in a study of T-cell memory formation after mild COVID-19. TCRdb independently ran MiXCR on the 5' RACE reads; one entry per CDR3 protein. This table holds about half a million distinct CDR3 sequences, around a sixth found once. Material: PBMCs or a T cell subset sorted from them (not recorded which). The source of these receptors is an adult woman who had mild COVID-19 (a few samples of this study predate the infection). Cell type and time point are not known.

The chain recombines TRBV6-6 with TRBJ1-1, with D tentatively TRBD1 (5 bases). The CDR3 runs 15 residues. Trimming took off 5 bases at V and 3 bases at J, with 16 bases between the two ends. Germline V CDR1 and CDR2: MNHNY, SVGAGI (reference sequence). CDR3 DNA: TGTGCCAGCAGTACCCTGTGGGGGAGGGACACTGAAGCTTTCTTT. Its protein product is CASSTLWGRDTEAFF.

The V gene is TRBV7-2, the J gene TRBJ1-1; perhaps TRBD1 as D (5 bases). Germline CDR1 SGHTA, CDR2 FQGNSA. The ends were cut back, 2 bases at V and 2 bases at J, with 12 bases in the middle. CDR3 length: 15 residues. The CDR3 reads CASSLPLGANTEAFF. CDR3 bases: TGTGCCAGCAGCTTACCTCTCGGGGCCAACACTGAAGCTTTCTTT.

This chain connects TRBV7-9 to TRBJ1-4; TRBD1 might be the D (5 bases). V dropped 5 bases and J dropped 8 bases, with 9 bases sitting between them. Germline CDR1 reads SEHNR; CDR2 reads FQNEAQ (reference sequence). The CDR3 has 12 amino acids. In DNA, the CDR3 is TGTGCCAGCAGCGTGCGACAGGAAAAACTGTTTTTT. It translates to CASSVRQEKLFF.

This clonotype was seen many times. The chain is built from TRBV5-4 and TRBJ2-3, with D possibly TRBD2 on 5 matching bases. Germline values: CDR1 SGHNT, CDR2 YYREEE (reference sequence). This CDR3 region has 13 residues. The V gene lost 1 base and the J gene lost 5 bases, with 8 bases spanning the gap. For the CDR3, the DNA is TGTGCCAGCAGCTTGTTTGGACTAGATACGCAGTATTTT. Encoded protein: CASSLFGLDTQYF.

This clonotype was picked up a small number of times. The chain employs TRBV24-1 and TRBJ1-3; TRBD1 agrees at 7 bases. This CDR3 has 17 residues. V shed 3 bases and J 0 bases; nucleotides not matched to a gene: 7. Looked up from germline, CDR1 is KGHDR and CDR2 is SFDVKD. The CDR3 DNA reads TGTGCCACCAGTGATACGACAGGGAGCCTCTCTGGAAACACCATATATTTT. Protein sequence: CATSDTTGSLSGNTIYF.

The chain combines TRBV7-6 with TRBJ2-1; D is possibly TRBD2 (5 bases). V was cut by 1 base and J by 7 bases, with 17 bases left in between. CDR3 length: 16 residues. Looked up from germline, CDR1 is SGHVS and CDR2 is FNYEAQ. The chain's CDR3 is CASSLEAYLGSNEQFF. The CDR3 coding sequence is TGTGCCAGCAGCTTAGAGGCCTATCTGGGGAGTAATGAGCAGTTCTTC.

The table lists this clonotype with a few counts. The chain uses TRBV11-1 and TRBJ2-5; 8 nucleotides line up with TRBD2. CDR1 and CDR2 from the germline V gene are SGHAT and FQDESV (reference sequence). The CDR3 sequence is 14 residues long. The ends lost 5 bases at V and 1 base at J; junction bases unmatched: 3. DNA for the CDR3: TGTGCCAGCAGCCGGGGGGGGTTCCAAGAGACCCAGTACTTC. Protein product: CASSRGGFQETQYF.

This clonotype came up a few times. This chain connects TRBV20-1 to TRBJ2-5; D is unclear. CDR3 size: 14 residues. The V gene lost 0 bases and the J gene lost 4 bases, with 12 bases spanning the gap. Per germline, CDR1 DFQATT and CDR2 SNEGSKA (reference sequence). CDR3 bases: TGCAGTGCTAGAGAGGAAAACTCGGGAGAGACCCAGTACTTC. It codes for CSAREENSGETQYF.

This clonotype was seen only a few times. The chain has TRBV7-9 and TRBJ2-3; TRBD2 aligns across 8 bases. Germline values: CDR1 SEHNR, CDR2 FQNEAQ (reference sequence). V trimming: 4 bases; J trimming: 4 bases; junction bases outside the gene matches: 10. This CDR3 is 16 amino acids long. The CDR3 coding sequence is TGTGCCAGCAGCTCCCTTGGAGCGGGAGTCCCAGATACGCAGTATTTT. This sequence encodes CASSSLGAGVPDTQYF.

The chain couples TRBV7-2 to TRBJ1-2; no definite D call. Per germline, CDR1 SGHTA and CDR2 FQGNSA. The CDR3 runs 14 residues. The ends were cut back, 1 base at V and 5 bases at J, with 11 bases in the middle. CDR3 nucleotide sequence: TGTGCCAGCAGCTTAGGGTCAGATTTATATGGCTACACCTTC. The encoded protein is CASSLGSDLYGYTF.

The J gene is TRBJ2-1, the V gene TRBV7-6; the match to TRBD1 covers 8 bases. Per the germline V gene, CDR1 is SGHVS and CDR2 is FNYEAQ. The CDR3 loop spans 17 amino acids. After removal of 4 bases from V and 6 bases from J, the junction contained 14 bases not matched to a gene. The CDR3 loop is CASSSPKQGESRNEQFF. The CDR3 DNA reads as TGTGCCAGCAGCTCCCCAAAACAGGGGGAGTCCCGCAATGAGCAGTTCTTC.

This chain uses TRBV6-2 or TRBV6-3 with TRBJ2-5; TRBD1 or TRBD2 may be the D gene (5 bases each). V lost 5 bases to trimming and J lost 1 base, with 26 bases between them. CDR3 length equals 19 residues. Per germline, CDR1 MNHEY and CDR2 SVGEGT. The CDR3 DNA is TGTGCCAGCAGTACCCTTGGGGACCGTACGGGTTTTCGCCAAGAGACCCAGTACTTC. It specifies CASSTLGDRTGFRQETQYF.

This clonotype was observed a few times. This sequence joins TRBV6-5 and TRBJ1-4; 7 nucleotides line up with TRBD1. Germline-derived CDR1 and CDR2 are MNHEY and SVGAGI. V lost 11 bases, J lost 2 bases, and 11 bases stayed unmatched. The CDR3 loop spans 15 amino acids. The CDR3 sequence is CAVGTDWMTNEKLFF. In DNA form, the CDR3 reads TGTGCCGTCGGGACAGACTGGATGACTAATGAAAAACTGTTTTTT.

The table lists this clonotype with a few counts. The chain joins TRBV20-1 to TRBJ2-1, with D possibly TRBD2 on 5 matching bases. Per the germline V gene, CDR1 is DFQATT and CDR2 is SNEGSKA (reference sequence). CDR3 length: 17 amino acids. With 1 base removed from V and 0 bases from J, the gap between germline ends came to 16 bases. In DNA form, the CDR3 reads TGCAGTGCTAGAGTTGTGGCTAGTGGGAGCTCCTACAATGAGCAGTTCTTC. It specifies CSARVVASGSSYNEQFF.

This clonotype was detected a few times. The rearrangement uses TRBV3-1 and TRBJ2-7, with D perhaps matching TRBD1 (5 bases). Germline assignment: CDR1 LGHDT and CDR2 YNNKEL (reference sequence). V lost 1 base and J 5 bases, leaving 18 bases between the germline ends. This CDR3 contains 16 residues. The CDR3 region has the DNA TGTGCCAGCAGCCAAGGGGGCCAGCTTAGACTTGACGAGCAGTACTTC. It specifies CASSQGGQLRLDEQYF.

The rearrangement links TRBV7-9 to TRBJ2-5; 7 positions agree with TRBD2. This CDR3 contains 15 residues. Germline V gene data show CDR1 as SEHNR and CDR2 as FQNEAQ (reference sequence). The ends lost 4 bases at V and 2 bases at J; junction bases unmatched: 7. CDR3 sequence reads: CASSYRLASQETQYF. CDR3 sequence (DNA): TGTGCCAGCAGCTACCGACTAGCCTCACAAGAGACCCAGTACTTC.

CDR3 nucleotide sequence: TGTGCCAGCAGCTTATCGGGGCGGCAGAGTAATGAGCAGTTCTTC. It codes for CASSLSGRQSNEQFF. The chain combines TRBV7-2 with TRBJ2-1; either TRBD1 or TRBD2 may fit D (5 bases each). Germline assignment: CDR1 SGHTA and CDR2 FQGNSA. Trimming took 2 bases from V and 7 from J, leaving 15 bases between them. The CDR3 loop spans 15 amino acids.

The chain joins TRBV13 to TRBJ1-1; D is possibly TRBD1 (6 bases). Germline CDR1 is PRHDT and CDR2 is FYEKMQ (reference sequence). V was trimmed by 4 bases and J by 4 bases, leaving 10 bases between them. The CDR3 loop spans 13 amino acids. CDR3 loop: CASSYRVATEAFF. The CDR3 nucleotides read TGTGCCAGCAGCTACAGGGTGGCCACTGAAGCTTTCTTT.

This clonotype was recorded a few times. V and J are TRBV18 and TRBJ2-1, with a tentative D call TRBD1 (6 bases). The germline V and J ends were trimmed by 4 bases and 7 bases, with 20 bases remaining between them. This CDR3 has 16 amino acids. Germline V lookup: CDR1 KGHSH, CDR2 LQKENI. CDR3 in amino acids: CASSQTGARGGNEQFF. CDR3 in DNA: TGTGCCAGCTCACAAACAGGCGCCAGGGGTGGAAATGAGCAGTTCTTC.